Shown below are 21 T cell receptor beta chains from a single sample sequenced in a study of blood T cell repertoires in COVID-19 (dated by TCRdb to 2018 to 2021). Library generation was performed with the immunoSEQ multiplex PCR assay. This immuneACCESS table, as held by TCRdb, lists in-frame sequences with V and J called but not all clones. Of the missing ones, under half trace to an unresolved V gene in checked studies; the others have no known cause. In all, the sample holds about 120,000 clones, and approximately 82% of those were seen once. The ten largest account for around 4% of the sample. The source material was peripheral blood. The source is a woman in her forties or fifties with acute or convalescent COVID-19.

The rearrangement joins TRBV19 to TRBJ2-2; the D gene is possibly TRBD1 (6 bases). The germline V and J ends were trimmed by 4 bases and 7 bases, with 10 bases remaining between them. This CDR3 comprises 13 residues. Per germline, CDR1 LNHDA and CDR2 SQIVND (reference sequence). The DNA for the CDR3 is TGTGCCAGTAGTACCGGGACATACGGGGAGCTGTTTTTT. The encoded protein is CASSTGTYGELFF. Full variable domain (remainder filled in from reference TRBV19 and TRBJ2-2): DGGITQSPKYLFRKEGQNVTLSCEQNLNHDAMYWYRQDPGQGLRLIYYSQIVNDFQKGDIAEGYSVSREKKESFPLTVTSAQKNPTAFYLCASSTGTYGELFFGEGSRLTVL.

The chain combines TRBV23-1 with TRBJ1-2, with D unclear. TRBV23-1 belongs to the ORF category, with a function that is uncertain. Trimming shortened V by 2 bases and J by 5 bases, and 9 bases separated the two germline ends. The length of the CDR3 is 13 residues. The CDR3 DNA sequence: TGCGCCAGCAGTCAAAACAGATGGTATGGCTACACCTTC. This encodes CASSQNRWYGYTF.

The chain recombines TRBV15 with TRBJ1-1, with D hard to call. The V and J ends lost 0 bases and 4 bases respectively, with 9 bases between them. The length of the CDR3 is 14 residues. CDR1 and CDR2 (germline): LNHNV, YYDKDF (reference sequence). The CDR3 is CATSRDSASTEAFF. The DNA of the CDR3 is TGTGCCACCAGCAGAGATTCCGCGTCCACTGAAGCTTTCTTT.

The chain has TRBV27 and TRBJ2-7; TRBD1 matches 10 bases. CDR3 length: 14 residues. Unmatched junction bases numbered 10, after V lost 7 bases and J lost 7 bases. From germline, CDR1 is MNHEY and CDR2 SMNVEV (reference sequence). CDR3: CASTLRQGAREQYF. DNA for the CDR3: TGTGCCAGCACCCTGAGACAGGGGGCGCGGGAGCAGTACTTC.

The CDR3 reads CASSPSGGNEQYF. The CDR3 region has the DNA TGTGCCAGCTCACCATCGGGGGGGAACGAGCAGTACTTC. The V gene is TRBV18, the J gene TRBJ2-7; 8 bases fit TRBD2. V shed 2 bases, J shed 5 bases, and the junction held 2 bases outside the gene matches. Looked up from germline, CDR1 is KGHSH and CDR2 is LQKENI. The CDR3 is 13 residues long.

V usage is TRBV27 and J usage is TRBJ1-1; TRBD1 matches at 8 bases. Germline values: CDR1 MNHEY, CDR2 SMNVEV (reference sequence). V lost 0 bases and J lost 1; bases outside the gene matches: 19. The CDR3 spans 21 residues. CDR3 nucleotides: TGTGCCAGCAGTTTATCCGCCTATCCCCGGGCAGGGGGCTACCAGAACACTGAAGCTTTCTTT. Translating it yields CASSLSAYPRAGGYQNTEAFF.

The rearrangement uses TRBV10-3 and TRBJ1-6, with a tentative D call TRBD1 (6 bases). In germline, CDR1 is ENHRY, CDR2 SYGVKD. This CDR3 spans 14 amino acids. Trimming pared 7 bases from V and 6 bases from J, leaving 13 bases between. The CDR3 here is CAIKGDLGNSPLHF. For the CDR3, the DNA is TGTGCCATCAAGGGGGATTTGGGTAATTCACCCCTCCACTTT.

The DNA of the CDR3 is TGTGCCAGTAGCGATGGAGGAACTGGGGCCAACGTCCTGACTTTC. Its protein product is CASSDGGTGANVLTF. This chain links TRBV19 with TRBJ2-6; D is possibly TRBD2 (5 bases). Per germline, CDR1 LNHDA and CDR2 SQIVND (reference sequence). V was shortened by 6 bases and J by 2 bases, with 11 bases between the two germline ends. The CDR3 sequence is 15 residues long. Complete variable domain (other parts from reference TRBV19 and TRBJ2-6): DGGITQSPKYLFRKEGQNVTLSCEQNLNHDAMYWYRQDPGQGLRLIYYSQIVNDFQKGDIAEGYSVSREKKESFPLTVTSAQKNPTAFYLCASSDGGTGANVLTFGAGSRLTVL.

The DNA of the CDR3 is TGTGCCAGCAGCTCGGGACAGACCTACGAGCAGTACTTC. As protein: CASSSGQTYEQYF. The chain couples TRBV3-1 (or the pseudogene TRBV3-2) to TRBJ2-7, with 7 bases aligning to TRBD1. Germline CDR1 is LGHDT and CDR2 is YNNKEL (reference sequence). The V segment lost 5 bases and the J segment 2 bases; nucleotides outside the gene matches: 3. CDR3 size: 13 residues.

The table lists this clone with a count of one. The chain recombines TRBV18 with TRBJ2-1, with 7 positions matching TRBD1. CDR1 and CDR2 (germline): KGHSH, LQKENI. The CDR3 has 15 residues. Losses at the gene ends were 5 bases for V and 1 base for J; bases not matched to a gene: 5. Here the CDR3 DNA reads TGTGCCAGCTCAACGGACAGGCCATCCTACAATGAGCAGTTCTTC. Its translation: CASSTDRPSYNEQFF.

V usage is TRBV2 and J usage is TRBJ1-1; D unclear. The V gene's germline CDR1 is SNHLY and CDR2 FYNNEI. V was clipped by 2 bases and J by 1 base, with 8 bases between them. The length of the CDR3 is 14 residues. CDR3 sequence reads: CASSEWAGNTEAFF. The CDR3 coding sequence is TGTGCCAGCAGTGAATGGGCGGGGAACACTGAAGCTTTCTTT.

This chain links TRBV3-1 (or the pseudogene TRBV3-2) with TRBJ1-1; TRBD1 is a possible D gene (6 bases). V was clipped by 6 bases and J by 2 bases, with 13 bases between them. CDR3 length: 14 residues. Germline assignment: CDR1 LGHDT and CDR2 YNNKEL (reference sequence). Here the CDR3 reads CASRRTDSNTEAFF. The DNA for the CDR3 is TGTGCCAGCAGACGGACAGATTCCAACACTGAAGCTTTCTTT.

This clone was observed a handful of times. The V gene is TRBV7-9, the J gene TRBJ1-2, with a weak D call TRBD1 (5 bases). From germline, CDR1 is SEHNR and CDR2 FQNEAQ (reference sequence). V was shortened by 5 bases and J by 2 bases, with 9 bases between the two germline ends. CDR3 length: 13 amino acids. Here the CDR3 reads CASSARVNYGYTF. CDR3 in DNA: TGTGCCAGCAGCGCCAGGGTAAACTATGGCTACACCTTC.

This chain uses TRBV19 with TRBJ2-7; 7 bases are shared with TRBD2. The germline gives CDR1 LNHDA, CDR2 SQIVND (reference sequence). V shed 4 bases, J shed 5 bases, and the junction held 11 bases outside the gene matches. This CDR3 has 15 residues. DNA for the CDR3: TGTGCCAGTAGTACCATGCCGCGGGGGTTCAACGAGCAGTACTTC. Protein sequence: CASSTMPRGFNEQYF.

This clone has more than one count but fewer than ten. The chain combines TRBV29-1 with TRBJ1-1; 8 bases are shared with TRBD1. The CDR3 length is 13 residues. Germline CDR1 and CDR2: SQVTM and ANQGSEA. V was clipped by 5 bases and J by 5 bases; unmatched bases: 7. The CDR3 loop is CSVQQGARTEAFF. As DNA, the CDR3 is TGCAGCGTTCAGCAGGGGGCGAGAACTGAAGCTTTCTTT.

The gene calls are TRBV5-1 and TRBJ2-5; weak D call: TRBD2 (5 bases). Germline lookup yields CDR1 SGHRS and CDR2 YFSETQ. The V end lost 1 base, the J end lost 3 bases, and 7 bases lay between the germline ends. There are 13 residues in the CDR3. The CDR3 loop is CASSLRGKETQYF. In DNA, the CDR3 is TGCGCCAGCAGCTTGAGAGGGAAAGAGACCCAGTACTTC.

The chain has TRBV28 and TRBJ2-2, with D uncertain. CDR1 is MDHEN, CDR2 SYDVKM, per germline. Trimming pared 5 bases from V and 2 bases from J, leaving 12 bases between. The CDR3 contains 15 residues. This CDR3 is CASSNTIRNTGELFF. The CDR3 region has the DNA TGTGCCAGCAGTAATACAATCCGAAACACCGGGGAGCTGTTTTTT.

V is TRBV5-1 and J is TRBJ2-5; 7 nucleotides line up with TRBD1. Per the germline V gene, CDR1 is SGHRS and CDR2 is YFSETQ. J was trimmed by 2 bases and V by 0 bases; bases with no gene match: 4. CDR3 length: 15 residues. In DNA, the CDR3 is TGCGCCAGCAGCTTGGTAGGGACAGTACAAGAGACCCAGTACTTC. Translating it yields CASSLVGTVQETQYF. Drawing the rest from reference TRBV5-1 and TRBJ2-5, the complete variable domain is KAGVTQTPRYLIKTRGQQVTLSCSPISGHRSVSWYQQTPGQGLQFLFEYFSETQRNKGNFPGRFSGRQFSNSRSEMNVSTLELGDSALYLCASSLVGTVQETQYFGPGTRLLVL.

The V call is TRBV7-9, the J call TRBJ2-3; D not certain. With 1 base removed from V and 4 bases from J, the gap between germline ends came to 3 bases. The CDR3 extends over 12 amino acids. Germline V gives CDR1 SEHNR, CDR2 FQNEAQ (reference sequence). CDR3 residues: CASSLVADTQYF. The CDR3 DNA reads TGTGCCAGCAGCTTAGTAGCAGATACGCAGTATTTT.

V is TRBV2 and J is TRBJ2-7; D perhaps matches TRBD2 (6 bases). CDR3 length: 12 amino acids. Per the germline V gene, CDR1 is SNHLY and CDR2 is FYNNEI. Trimming removed 6 bases from V and 0 bases from J, with 6 bases in between. In DNA, the CDR3 is TGTGCCAGCAGCGGGAGCTCCTACGAGCAGTACTTC. It encodes CASSGSSYEQYF.

The rearrangement links TRBV27 to TRBJ2-2; D uncertain. This CDR3 has 15 residues. CDR1 is MNHEY, CDR2 SMNVEV, per germline (reference sequence). V lost 6 bases and J lost 1, with 12 bases in between. The CDR3 sequence is CASSTPRQNTGELFF. The CDR3 region has the DNA TGTGCCAGCAGCACTCCGCGACAGAACACCGGGGAGCTGTTTTTT.